This TCR beta chain was obtained from a study of blood T cell repertoires in COVID-19. Looking at the study overall: Collection of acute and convalescent COVID-19 samples took place in the United States, Italy and Spain.

Authors' data handling: Reference gene primer amplification gave nucleated cell count estimates. Sequencing was performed with immunoSEQ multiplex PCR; in TCRdb, only in-frame clones are kept and a portion is missing. V, J and clone size were drawn from that table, and D and trimming were deduced from the DNA. The sample lists 55,000 to 70,000 clones; more than 85% were seen once. The TCR was taken from a woman in her seventies with active COVID-19. Sequenced: peripheral blood.

CDR3 sequence: CSASRRGLAYEQYF. CDR3 nucleotide sequence: TGCAGTGCTAGTAGAAGGGGTTTGGCCTACGAGCAGTACTTC. The J gene is TRBJ2-7, the V gene TRBV20-1; a weak D match, TRBD1 (5 bases). The germline gives CDR1 DFQATT, CDR2 SNEGSKA (reference sequence). V was pared by 3 bases and J by 2 bases, with 14 bases between. The CDR3 has 14 residues.